This TCR beta chain was sequenced in a study of cytomegalovirus exposure and HLA in healthy donors. Study-wide points: In all likelihood, a cluster of highly shared sequence variants was a sequencing artifact. Researchers left out some V segments, among them TRBV6-2 and TRBV6-3, as indistinguishable.

It was with 60 Vbeta and 13 Jbeta primers that the PCR ran. Authors' analysis steps: An analysis performed later counted about 80 million unique TCR beta chains (roughly 11 million of them shared). Sequenced by immunoSEQ multiplex PCR; TCRdb stores in-frame clones only, minus some. V, J and clone size were drawn from that table, and D and trimming were deduced from the DNA. The sample records around 130,000 clones, around 81% being singletons. Unrecorded immune exposure was likely among donors, who were nominally healthy when sampled. The germline V gene has CDR1 SGHTA and CDR2 FQGNSA. V was clipped by 6 bases and J by 2 bases; unmatched bases: 10. The CDR3 has 16 residues. Details on this clone: Its antigen remains unknown.

The V and J genes are TRBV7-2 and TRBJ2-1; TRBD2 agrees at 7 bases. The sample was PBMCs. The TCR comes from a young man in good health and CMV-seronegative. The CDR3 here is CASSGGGLEPYNEQFF. As DNA, the CDR3 is TGTGCCAGCAGTGGGGGGGGATTAGAACCCTACAATGAGCAGTTCTTC.